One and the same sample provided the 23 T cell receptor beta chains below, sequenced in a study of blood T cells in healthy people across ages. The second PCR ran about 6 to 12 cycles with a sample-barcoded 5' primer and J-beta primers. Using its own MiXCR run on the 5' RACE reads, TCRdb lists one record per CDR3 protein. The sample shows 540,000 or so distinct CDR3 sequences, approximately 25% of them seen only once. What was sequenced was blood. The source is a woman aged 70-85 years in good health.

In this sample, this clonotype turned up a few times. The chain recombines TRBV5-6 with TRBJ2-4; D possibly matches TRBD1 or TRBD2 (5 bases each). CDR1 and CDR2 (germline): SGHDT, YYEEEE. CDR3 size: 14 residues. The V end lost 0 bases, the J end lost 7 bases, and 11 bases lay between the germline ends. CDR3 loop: CASSLEQGRNIQYF. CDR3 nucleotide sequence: TGTGCCAGCAGCTTGGAGCAGGGACGGAACATTCAGTACTTC.

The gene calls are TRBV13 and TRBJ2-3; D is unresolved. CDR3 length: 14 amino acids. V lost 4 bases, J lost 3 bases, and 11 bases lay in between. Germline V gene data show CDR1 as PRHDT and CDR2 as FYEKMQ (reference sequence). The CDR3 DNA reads TGTGCCAGCAGCTCCCCCAGTGAGACAGATACGCAGTATTTT. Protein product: CASSSPSETDTQYF.

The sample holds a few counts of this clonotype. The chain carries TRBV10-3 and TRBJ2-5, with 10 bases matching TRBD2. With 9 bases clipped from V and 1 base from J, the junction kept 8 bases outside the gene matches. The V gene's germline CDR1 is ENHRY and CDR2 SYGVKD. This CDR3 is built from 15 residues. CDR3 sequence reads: CAMNQAGGPQETQYF. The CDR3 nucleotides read TGTGCCATGAACCAAGCGGGGGGGCCCCAAGAGACCCAGTACTTC.

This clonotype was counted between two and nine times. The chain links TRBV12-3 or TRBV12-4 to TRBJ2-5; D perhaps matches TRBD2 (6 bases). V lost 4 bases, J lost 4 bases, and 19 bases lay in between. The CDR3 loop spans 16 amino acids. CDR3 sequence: CASSSRPGEEGETQYF. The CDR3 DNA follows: TGTGCCAGCAGTTCAAGACCGGGAGAAGAGGGAGAGACCCAGTACTTC.

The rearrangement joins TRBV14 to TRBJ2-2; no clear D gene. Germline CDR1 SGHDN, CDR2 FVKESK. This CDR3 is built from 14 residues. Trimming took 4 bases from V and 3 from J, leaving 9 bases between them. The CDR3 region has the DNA TGTGCCAGCAGCCTCGGACGGTACACCGGGGAGCTGTTTTTT. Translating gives CASSLGRYTGELFF.

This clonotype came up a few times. The CDR3 loop reads CASSSHTGQPQHF. CDR3 bases: TGCGCCAGCAGCTCACACACAGGGCAGCCCCAGCATTTT. The chain employs TRBV5-1 and TRBJ1-5; maybe TRBD1 (6 bases). V lost 3 bases to trimming and J lost 7 bases, with 11 bases between them. The length of the CDR3 is 13 residues. Germline V lookup: CDR1 SGHRS, CDR2 YFSETQ.

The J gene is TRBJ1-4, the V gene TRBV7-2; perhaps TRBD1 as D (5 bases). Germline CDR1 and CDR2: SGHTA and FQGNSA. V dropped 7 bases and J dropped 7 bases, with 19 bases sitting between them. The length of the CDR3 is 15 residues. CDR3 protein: CASTLGGGVVEKLFF. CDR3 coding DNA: TGTGCCAGCACTCTAGGTGGGGGGGTGGTTGAAAAACTGTTTTTT.

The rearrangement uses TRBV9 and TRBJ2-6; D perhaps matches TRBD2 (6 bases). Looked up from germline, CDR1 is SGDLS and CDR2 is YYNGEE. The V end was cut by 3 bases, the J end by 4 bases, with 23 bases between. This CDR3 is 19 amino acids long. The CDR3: CASSGGLDSRRSGANVLTF. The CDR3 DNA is TGTGCCAGCAGCGGGGGACTGGACTCTCGACGGTCCGGGGCCAACGTCCTGACTTTC.

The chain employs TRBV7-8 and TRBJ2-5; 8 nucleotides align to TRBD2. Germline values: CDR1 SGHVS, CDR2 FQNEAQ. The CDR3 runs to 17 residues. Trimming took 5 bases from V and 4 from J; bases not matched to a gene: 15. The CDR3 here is CASSPGGGGGRGETQYF. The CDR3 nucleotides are TGTGCCAGCAGCCCCGGGGGGGGAGGAGGAAGGGGAGAGACCCAGTACTTC.

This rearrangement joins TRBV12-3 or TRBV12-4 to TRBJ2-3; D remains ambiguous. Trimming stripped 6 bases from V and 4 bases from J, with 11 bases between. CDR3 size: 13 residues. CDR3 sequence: CASRTHAADTQYF. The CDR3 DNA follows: TGTGCCAGCAGGACCCATGCGGCAGATACGCAGTATTTT.

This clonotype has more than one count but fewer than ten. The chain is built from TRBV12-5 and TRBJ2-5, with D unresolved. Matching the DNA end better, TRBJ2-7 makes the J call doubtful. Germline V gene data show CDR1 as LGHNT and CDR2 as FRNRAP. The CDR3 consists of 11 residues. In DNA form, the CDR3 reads TGTGCTAGTGGTTCAGCGAACGAGCAGTACTTC. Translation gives CASGSANEQYF.

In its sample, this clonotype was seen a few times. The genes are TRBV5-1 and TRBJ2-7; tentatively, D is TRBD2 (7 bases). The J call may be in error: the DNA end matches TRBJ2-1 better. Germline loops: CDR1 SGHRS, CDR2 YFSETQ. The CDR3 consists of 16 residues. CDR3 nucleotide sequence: TGCGCCAGCAGCTTGGAGGGCGGGGGCCTTTACAATGAGCAGTTCTTC. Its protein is CASSLEGGGLYNEQFF.

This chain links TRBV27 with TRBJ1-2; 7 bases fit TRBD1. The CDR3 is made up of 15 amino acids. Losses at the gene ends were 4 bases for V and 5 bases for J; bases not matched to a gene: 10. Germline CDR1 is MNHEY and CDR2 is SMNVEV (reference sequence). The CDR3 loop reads CASSSQQGNPYGYTF. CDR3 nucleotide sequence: TGTGCCAGCAGTTCCCAACAGGGGAATCCTTATGGCTACACCTTC.

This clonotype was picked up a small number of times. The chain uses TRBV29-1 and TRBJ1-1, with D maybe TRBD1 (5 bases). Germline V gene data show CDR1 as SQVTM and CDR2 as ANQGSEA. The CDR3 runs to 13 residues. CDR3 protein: CSISRGMNTEAFF. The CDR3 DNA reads TGCAGTATCAGTAGGGGAATGAACACTGAAGCTTTCTTT.

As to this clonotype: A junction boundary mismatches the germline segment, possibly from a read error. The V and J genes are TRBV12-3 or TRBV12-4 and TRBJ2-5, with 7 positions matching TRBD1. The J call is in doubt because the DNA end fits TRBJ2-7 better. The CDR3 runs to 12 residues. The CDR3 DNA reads TGTGCCGGCAGCCTGGCAGGGGGCGAGCAGTACTTC. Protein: CAGSLAGGEQYF.

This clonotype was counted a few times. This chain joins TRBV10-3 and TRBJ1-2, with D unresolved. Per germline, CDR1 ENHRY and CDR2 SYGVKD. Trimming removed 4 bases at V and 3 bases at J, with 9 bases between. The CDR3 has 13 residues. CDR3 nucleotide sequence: TGTGCCATCAGTGCTACGGACTACTATGGCTACACCTTC. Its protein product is CAISATDYYGYTF.

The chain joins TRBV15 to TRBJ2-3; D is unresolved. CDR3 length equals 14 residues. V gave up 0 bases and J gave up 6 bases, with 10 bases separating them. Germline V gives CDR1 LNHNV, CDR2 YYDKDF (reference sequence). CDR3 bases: TGTGCCACCAGCAGAGAGGTGGTGTGGGATACGCAGTATTTT. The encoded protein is CATSREVVWDTQYF.

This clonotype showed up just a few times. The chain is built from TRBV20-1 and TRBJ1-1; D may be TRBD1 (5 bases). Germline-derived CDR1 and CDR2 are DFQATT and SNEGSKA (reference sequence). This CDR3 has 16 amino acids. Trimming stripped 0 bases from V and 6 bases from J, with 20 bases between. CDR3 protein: CSARDQLGRERAEAFF. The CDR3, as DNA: TGCAGTGCTAGAGATCAACTAGGCAGGGAAAGGGCTGAAGCTTTCTTT.

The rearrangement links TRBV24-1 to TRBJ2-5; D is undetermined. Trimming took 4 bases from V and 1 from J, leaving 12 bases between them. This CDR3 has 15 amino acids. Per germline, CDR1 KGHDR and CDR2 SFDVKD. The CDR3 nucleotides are TGTGCCACCAGTGAACCCGGCGCCCTCCAAGAGACCCAGTACTTC. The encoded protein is CATSEPGALQETQYF.

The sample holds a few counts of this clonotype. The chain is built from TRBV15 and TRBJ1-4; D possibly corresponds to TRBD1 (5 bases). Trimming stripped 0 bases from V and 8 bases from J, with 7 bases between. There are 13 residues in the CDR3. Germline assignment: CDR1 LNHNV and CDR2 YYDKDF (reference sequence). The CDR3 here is CATSREGVEKLFF. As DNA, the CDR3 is TGTGCCACCAGCAGAGAAGGGGTAGAAAAACTGTTTTTT.

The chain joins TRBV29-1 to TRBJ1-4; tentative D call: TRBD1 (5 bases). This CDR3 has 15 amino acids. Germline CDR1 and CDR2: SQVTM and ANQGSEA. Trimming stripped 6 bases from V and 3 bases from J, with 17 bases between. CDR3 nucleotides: TGCAGCGTGCGAAAAAATTGGGGCTCTAATGAAAAACTGTTTTTT. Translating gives CSVRKNWGSNEKLFF. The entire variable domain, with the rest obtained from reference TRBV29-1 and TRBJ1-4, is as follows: SAVISQKPSRDICQRGTSLTIQCQVDSQVTMMFWYRQQPGQSLTLIATANQGSEATYESGFVIDKFPISRPNLTFSTLTVSNMSPEDSSIYLCSVRKNWGSNEKLFFGSGTQLSVL.

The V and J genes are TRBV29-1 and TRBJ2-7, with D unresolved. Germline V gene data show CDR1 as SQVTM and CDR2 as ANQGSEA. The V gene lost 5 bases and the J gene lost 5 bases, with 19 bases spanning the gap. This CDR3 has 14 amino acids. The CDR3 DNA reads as TGCAGCGTTCCATCGGGCTGGTGGGGTAACGAGCAGTACTTC. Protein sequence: CSVPSGWWGNEQYF.

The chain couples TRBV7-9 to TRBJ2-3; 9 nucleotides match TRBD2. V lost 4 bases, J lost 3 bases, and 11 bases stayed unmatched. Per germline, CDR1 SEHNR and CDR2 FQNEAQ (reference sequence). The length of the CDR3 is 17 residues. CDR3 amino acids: CASSYRGLAGLTDTQYF. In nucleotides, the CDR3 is TGTGCCAGCAGCTACCGAGGGCTAGCGGGGCTTACAGATACGCAGTATTTT.